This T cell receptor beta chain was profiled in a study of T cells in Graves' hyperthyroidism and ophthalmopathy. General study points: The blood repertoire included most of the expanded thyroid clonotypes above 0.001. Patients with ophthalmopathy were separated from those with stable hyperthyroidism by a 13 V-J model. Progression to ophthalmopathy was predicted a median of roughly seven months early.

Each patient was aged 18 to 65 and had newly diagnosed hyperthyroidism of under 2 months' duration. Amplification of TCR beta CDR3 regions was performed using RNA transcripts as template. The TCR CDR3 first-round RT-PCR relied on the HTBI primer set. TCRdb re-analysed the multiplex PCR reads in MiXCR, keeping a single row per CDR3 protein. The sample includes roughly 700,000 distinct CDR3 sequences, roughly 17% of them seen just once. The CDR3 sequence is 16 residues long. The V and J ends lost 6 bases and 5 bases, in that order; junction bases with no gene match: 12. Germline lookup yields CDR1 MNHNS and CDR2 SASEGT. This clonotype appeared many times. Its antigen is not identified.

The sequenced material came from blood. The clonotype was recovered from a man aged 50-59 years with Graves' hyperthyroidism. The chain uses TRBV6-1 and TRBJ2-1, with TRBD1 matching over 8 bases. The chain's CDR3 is CASREQTGAHHNEQFF. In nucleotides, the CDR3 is TGTGCCAGCAGAGAACAGACAGGGGCCCACCACAATGAGCAGTTCTTC.